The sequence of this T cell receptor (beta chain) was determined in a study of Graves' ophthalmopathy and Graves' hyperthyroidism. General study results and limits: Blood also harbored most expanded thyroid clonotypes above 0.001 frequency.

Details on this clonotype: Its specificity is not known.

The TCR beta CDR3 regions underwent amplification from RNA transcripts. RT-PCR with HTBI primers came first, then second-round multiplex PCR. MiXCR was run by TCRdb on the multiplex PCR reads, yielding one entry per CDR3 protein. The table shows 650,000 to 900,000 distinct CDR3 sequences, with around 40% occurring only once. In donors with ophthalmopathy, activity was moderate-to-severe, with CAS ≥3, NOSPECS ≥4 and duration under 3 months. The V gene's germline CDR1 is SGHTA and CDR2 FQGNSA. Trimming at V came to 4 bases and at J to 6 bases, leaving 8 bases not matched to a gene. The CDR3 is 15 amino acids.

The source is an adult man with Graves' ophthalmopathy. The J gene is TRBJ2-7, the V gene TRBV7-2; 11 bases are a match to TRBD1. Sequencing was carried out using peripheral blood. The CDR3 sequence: CASSSPPGTGGEQYF. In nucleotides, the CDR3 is TGTGCCAGCAGCTCCCCGCCCGGGACAGGGGGCGAGCAGTACTTC.